These 27 T cell receptor beta chains were all obtained from the same sample, sequenced in a study of cytomegalovirus exposure and HLA in healthy donors. Amplification used 60 Vbeta primers and 13 Jbeta primers. Only in-frame clones appear in the TCRdb table, and some are missing; sequencing was by immunoSEQ multiplex PCR. The sample includes over 150,000 clones, approximately 82% seen only once; the top ten take 2% to 2.5%. The sequencing input was PBMCs. The receptor source for this set is a woman aged 25 to 39 in good health and CMV-seronegative.

The chain is built from TRBV19 and TRBJ1-6; 8 nucleotides agree with TRBD1. The CDR3 is 13 residues long. V dropped 6 bases and J dropped 8; count of bases not matched to a gene: 3. Per germline, CDR1 LNHDA and CDR2 SQIVND (reference sequence). DNA for the CDR3: TGTGCCAGTAGCGGACAGGGTGATTCACCCCTCCACTTT. It yields the protein CASSGQGDSPLHF.

This chain links TRBV30 with TRBJ2-3; TRBD2 matches 12 bases. CDR1 is GTSNPN and CDR2 is SVGIG in the germline V gene (reference sequence). This CDR3 contains 16 residues. Unmatched junction bases numbered 9, after V lost 4 bases and J lost 4 bases. In DNA, the CDR3 is TGTGCCTGGACTAGCGGGAGGGGGGGAGGAGCAGATACGCAGTATTTT. Its protein is CAWTSGRGGGADTQYF.

For this clone: Other nucleotide sequences in the sample specify the same CDR3. This chain joins TRBV5-1 and TRBJ2-3, with 10 bases aligning to TRBD2. CDR1 and CDR2 from the germline V gene are SGHRS and YFSETQ. The trim removed 0 bases at V and 2 bases at J, leaving 3 bases unmatched. The CDR3 runs to 16 residues. CDR3 bases: TGCGCCAGCAGCTTGGGGACTAGCGGAGCCACAGATACGCAGTATTTT. Residues: CASSLGTSGATDTQYF.

The J gene is TRBJ1-5, the V gene TRBV18; the D gene is possibly TRBD1 (5 bases). Germline CDR1 KGHSH, CDR2 LQKENI. The V end was cut by 3 bases, the J end by 5 bases, with 8 bases between. This CDR3 is built from 13 residues. The CDR3 bases are TGTGCCAGCTCACCGGGGGGGGATCAGCCCCAGCATTTT. This translates into CASSPGGDQPQHF.

This clone was observed a few times. The chain couples TRBV6-1 to TRBJ1-2, with D uncertain. The V end lost 6 bases, the J end lost 8 bases, and 16 bases lay between the germline ends. Looked up from germline, CDR1 is MNHNS and CDR2 is SASEGT. The CDR3 is 13 residues long. The CDR3 DNA is TGTGCCAGCAGGCGGGCCGGATCGAAGGGCTACACCTTC. This gives the protein CASRRAGSKGYTF.

DNA of the CDR3: TGCGCCAGCAGCCGAATCGTGGGCCCAGGGGTGAACACTGAAGCTTTCTTT. Translation: CASSRIVGPGVNTEAFF. The chain links TRBV4-3 to TRBJ1-1; TRBD1 is a possible D gene (6 bases). Germline values: CDR1 LGHNA, CDR2 YSLEER. The CDR3 has 17 amino acids. V was shortened by 4 bases and J by 0 bases, with 18 bases between the two germline ends.

This chain joins TRBV27 and TRBJ1-1; 7 nucleotides match TRBD1. The trim removed 4 bases at V and 1 base at J, leaving 0 bases unmatched. The germline gives CDR1 MNHEY, CDR2 SMNVEV (reference sequence). The CDR3 spans 13 residues. The CDR3 DNA reads TGTGCCAGCAGTTGGGACAGGAACACTGAAGCTTTCTTT. Translated: CASSWDRNTEAFF.

The chain uses TRBV28 and TRBJ1-2; D gene unclear. The CDR3 contains 13 residues. V was cut by 4 bases and J by 5 bases, with 11 bases left in between. Germline V gives CDR1 MDHEN, CDR2 SYDVKM. The CDR3 reads CASSSPGSYGYTF. The CDR3 DNA sequence: TGTGCCAGCAGTTCCCCGGGGTCGTATGGCTACACCTTC.

This clone was observed a single time. V is TRBV9 and J is TRBJ2-5; 15 nucleotides match TRBD2. The V and J ends lost 0 bases and 2 bases, in that order; junction bases with no gene match: 2. The CDR3 has 17 residues. Per germline, CDR1 SGDLS and CDR2 YYNGEE. CDR3 nucleotides: TGTGCCAGCAGCGTAGCAGGACTAGCGGGGGGGCAAGAGACCCAGTACTTC. Translating gives CASSVAGLAGGQETQYF.

The CDR3 sequence: CASYSYNEQFF. CDR3 nucleotide sequence: TGTGCCAGCTACAGTTACAATGAGCAGTTCTTC. J is TRBJ2-1 and V is TRBV6-6, with D hard to call. This CDR3 is 11 amino acids long. Trimming shortened V by 8 bases and J by 4 bases, and 6 bases separated the two germline ends. Germline V CDR1 and CDR2: MNHNY, SVGAGI (reference sequence).

The rearrangement links TRBV28 to TRBJ2-5; 7 bases map to TRBD2. The CDR3 spans 14 residues. With V trimmed by 6 bases and J by 5 bases, 9 bases remained unmatched. Germline V gene sequence: CDR1 MDHEN, CDR2 SYDVKM. CDR3 nucleotide sequence: TGTGCCAGCAGCCAAACCCAGGGAGGGGAGACCCAGTACTTC. Its translation: CASSQTQGGETQYF. Variable domain in full (rest from reference TRBV28 and TRBJ2-5): DVKVTQSSRYLVKRTGEKVFLECVQDMDHENMFWYRQDPGLGLRLIYFSYDVKMKEKGDIPEGYSVSREKKERFSLILESASTNQTSMYLCASSQTQGGETQYFGPGTRLLVL.

The chain links TRBV6-5 to TRBJ2-7; TRBD1 might be the D (5 bases). CDR1 and CDR2 from the germline V gene are MNHEY and SVGAGI. The ends were cut back, 8 bases at V and 7 bases at J, with 18 bases in the middle. The CDR3 contains 13 residues. The CDR3 is CASGAPALREQYF. In nucleotides, the CDR3 is TGTGCCAGCGGGGCGCCCGCTCTAAGGGAGCAGTACTTC.

This chain connects TRBV28 to TRBJ1-2; the D gene is possibly TRBD1 (6 bases). The V end lost 5 bases, the J end lost 8 bases, and 18 bases lay between the germline ends. This CDR3 region has 14 residues. Germline assignment: CDR1 MDHEN and CDR2 SYDVKM. The CDR3 DNA follows: TGTGCCAGCAGTGGCACAGGGAGGGTTCGCGGCTACACCTTC. Amino acid sequence: CASSGTGRVRGYTF.

The chain employs TRBV7-2 and TRBJ1-3; D call uncertain. The CDR3 covers 16 residues. The germline V gene encodes CDR1 SGHTA and CDR2 FQGNSA. V was shortened by 3 bases and J by 2 bases, with 14 bases between the two germline ends. CDR3 DNA: TGTGCCAGCAGCTTGGAGAGACCTGTAGCTGGAAACACCATATATTTT. Protein product: CASSLERPVAGNTIYF.

A note on this clone: Other DNA sequences in the same sample also yield this CDR3. The chain joins TRBV5-4 to TRBJ2-7, with 9 bases fitting TRBD1. Trimming at V came to 5 bases and at J to 2 bases, leaving 5 bases not matched to a gene. In germline, CDR1 is SGHNT, CDR2 YYREEE (reference sequence). There are 14 residues in the CDR3. CDR3 residues: CASSLDRGTYEQYF. CDR3 sequence (DNA): TGTGCCAGCAGTCTCGACAGGGGGACCTACGAGCAGTACTTC. The full variable domain, rest sourced from reference TRBV5-4 and TRBJ2-7, is ETGVTQSPTHLIKTRGQQVTLRCSSQSGHNTVSWYQQALGQGPQFIFQYYREEENGRGNFPPRFSGLQFPNYSSELNVNALELDDSALYLCASSLDRGTYEQYFGPGTRLTVT.

The rearrangement uses TRBV6-1 and TRBJ1-5; D gene unclear. There are 14 residues in the CDR3. The germline V gene has CDR1 MNHNS and CDR2 SASEGT. Trimming took off 7 bases at V and 0 bases at J, with 10 bases between the two ends. This CDR3 reads CASIAGYSNQPQHF. DNA for the CDR3: TGTGCCAGCATTGCAGGTTATAGCAATCAGCCCCAGCATTTT.

This clone was found once. This rearrangement joins TRBV28 to TRBJ1-1; TRBD1 is a possible D gene (5 bases). Germline values: CDR1 MDHEN, CDR2 SYDVKM. This CDR3 spans 12 amino acids. The V end was cut by 8 bases, the J end by 6 bases, with 13 bases between. The CDR3 DNA reads TGTGCCAGCGGACCGGGGGATCCTGAAGCTTTCTTT. This encodes CASGPGDPEAFF.

On this clone itself: This specimen includes other DNA sequences encoding the same CDR3. The V and J genes are TRBV5-6 and TRBJ2-5; tentative D call: TRBD1 (6 bases). This CDR3 has 13 residues. Looked up from germline, CDR1 is SGHDT and CDR2 is YYEEEE. V dropped 1 base and J dropped 5 bases, with 9 bases sitting between them. The CDR3 nucleotides are TGTGCCAGCAGCTTGAGGGGGTTGGAGACCCAGTACTTC. Translating gives CASSLRGLETQYF.

This chain joins TRBV2 and TRBJ1-1; D is unresolved. CDR3 length equals 14 residues. The V gene lost 6 bases and the J gene lost 0 bases, with 11 bases spanning the gap. Germline V gene lookup returns CDR1 SNHLY and CDR2 FYNNEI. The CDR3 loop is CASREGSLNTEAFF. The CDR3 region has the DNA TGTGCCAGCAGAGAGGGTTCTTTGAACACTGAAGCTTTCTTT.

This CDR3 is CASSREGVGDKPQHF. The CDR3 DNA sequence: TGTGCCAGTAGTAGAGAAGGGGTTGGCGATAAGCCCCAGCATTTT. V and J are TRBV19 and TRBJ1-5; TRBD1 is a possible D gene (5 bases). V was clipped by 4 bases and J by 8 bases, with 18 bases between them. The CDR3 is 15 amino acids. The germline CDR1 and CDR2 sequences are LNHDA and SQIVND (reference sequence).

The chain joins TRBV7-9 to TRBJ2-1, with 9 bases fitting TRBD1. Germline CDR1 and CDR2: SEHNR and FQNEAQ (reference sequence). The V gene end was trimmed by 4 bases and the J gene end by 4 bases; junction bases not matched to a gene: 8. CDR3 size: 16 residues. CDR3 sequence (DNA): TGTGCCAGCAGCTCCCCTCGGGGACAGGGATACAATGAGCAGTTCTTC. Residues: CASSSPRGQGYNEQFF.

The chain links TRBV7-6 to TRBJ1-5, with D possibly TRBD1 on 6 matching bases. Trimming cost V 4 bases and J 1 base, with 8 bases left between them. Germline assignment: CDR1 SGHVS and CDR2 FNYEAQ. This CDR3 comprises 14 residues. In DNA, the CDR3 is TGTGCCAGCAGCTCGACAGGAAGCAATCAGCCCCAGCATTTT. Amino acids: CASSSTGSNQPQHF.

The rearrangement links TRBV5-4 to TRBJ2-3; 7 bases line up with TRBD2. Trimming took 4 bases from V and 7 from J; bases not matched to a gene: 6. The CDR3 is 13 amino acids. Germline V gives CDR1 SGHNT, CDR2 YYREEE (reference sequence). The CDR3, as DNA: TGTGCCAGCAGCCTCGCGGGGGTGAATACGCAGTATTTT. It codes for CASSLAGVNTQYF. The full variable domain, its missing parts supplied by reference TRBV5-4 and TRBJ2-3, is ETGVTQSPTHLIKTRGQQVTLRCSSQSGHNTVSWYQQALGQGPQFIFQYYREEENGRGNFPPRFSGLQFPNYSSELNVNALELDDSALYLCASSLAGVNTQYFGPGTRLTVL.

This clone has only one observation. The chain links TRBV23-1 to TRBJ2-7; possible D gene TRBD1, 6 bases. TRBV23-1 is an open reading frame whose function is uncertain. The CDR3 covers 14 residues. Trimming left V 4 bases short and J 3 bases short, with 13 bases between. The chain's CDR3 is CASSLADRFYEQYF. The CDR3, as DNA: TGCGCCAGCAGTCTTGCGGACAGATTCTACGAGCAGTACTTC.

The chain combines TRBV9 with TRBJ1-2, with D maybe TRBD1 (5 bases). V dropped 3 bases and J dropped 7 bases, with 16 bases sitting between them. The CDR3 spans 14 residues. Germline-derived CDR1 and CDR2 are SGDLS and YYNGEE. CDR3 sequence: CASSGPRDWGGYTF. In DNA, the CDR3 is TGTGCCAGCAGCGGACCCCGGGACTGGGGTGGCTACACCTTC.

The chain employs TRBV7-9 and TRBJ2-1, with TRBD1 matching 9 bases. V gave up 3 bases and J gave up 6 bases; unmatched junction bases: 9. This CDR3 spans 16 amino acids. Germline CDR1 SEHNR, CDR2 FQNEAQ (reference sequence). DNA for the CDR3: TGTGCCAGCAGCTTGTCGGACAGGGGAATCGGCAATGAGCAGTTCTTC. It encodes CASSLSDRGIGNEQFF.

The chain has TRBV11-2 and TRBJ1-2; a possible D gene is TRBD1 (6 bases). CDR1 SGHAT and CDR2 FQNNGV come from the germline V gene. Trimming took off 5 bases at V and 7 bases at J, with 17 bases between the two ends. The CDR3 runs 14 residues. CDR3 amino acids: CASSPTGTTLGYTF. CDR3 nucleotides: TGTGCCAGCAGCCCGACAGGCACCACTCTTGGCTACACCTTC.